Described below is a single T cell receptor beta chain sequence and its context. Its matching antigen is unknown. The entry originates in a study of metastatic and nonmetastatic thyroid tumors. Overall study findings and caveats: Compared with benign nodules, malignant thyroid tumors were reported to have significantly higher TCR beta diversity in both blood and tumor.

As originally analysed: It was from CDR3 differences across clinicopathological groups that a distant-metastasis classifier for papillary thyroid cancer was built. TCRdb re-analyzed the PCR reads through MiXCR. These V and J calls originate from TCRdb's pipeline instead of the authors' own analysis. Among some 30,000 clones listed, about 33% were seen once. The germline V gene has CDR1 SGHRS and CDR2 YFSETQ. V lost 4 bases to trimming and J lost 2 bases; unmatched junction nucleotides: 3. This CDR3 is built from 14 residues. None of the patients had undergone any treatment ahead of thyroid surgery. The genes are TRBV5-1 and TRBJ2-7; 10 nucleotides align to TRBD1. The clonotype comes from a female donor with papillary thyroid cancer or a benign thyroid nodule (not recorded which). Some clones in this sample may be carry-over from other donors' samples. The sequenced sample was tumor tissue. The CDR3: CASSGGQGTYEQYF. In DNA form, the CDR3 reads TGCGCCAGCAGCGGGGGACAGGGGACCTACGAGCAGTACTTC.